The source of this T cell receptor (beta chain) is a study of neurological immune-mediated disorders. V dropped 6 bases and J dropped 5 bases, with 13 bases sitting between them. Germline CDR1 is SQVTM and CDR2 is ANQGSEA. The CDR3 extends over 12 amino acids. The T cells used for sorted libraries numbered around 1 million, either CD4+ or CD8+. In its sample, this clonotype was seen many times. TCRdb fed the 5' RACE reads into MiXCR, producing one record per CDR3 protein. The sample records about 50,000 distinct CDR3 sequences, 4.5% to 7% being singletons. V usage is TRBV29-1 and J usage is TRBJ1-1; D possibly corresponds to TRBD1 (5 bases). Material: CD4+ T cells from blood. This sequence originates from a young woman with multiple sclerosis. The CDR3 DNA sequence: TGCAGCGTATCCCCTGGGACGACTGAAGCTTTCTTT. Its protein is CSVSPGTTEAFF.